Following are 14 T cell receptor beta chains from one sample sequenced in a study of OX40 agonist ivuxolimab in advanced cancers. This table comes from immunoSEQ multiplex PCR, and its TCRdb copy is limited to in-frame clones, with some not included. Altogether 45,000 to 60,000 clones are present, about 91% being singletons, with the ten largest covering roughly 3.8%. Sequencing used CD4+ or CD8+ T cells sorted from blood, obtained in a trial of the OX40 agonist ivuxolimab. These receptor sequences come from an adult with an advanced solid tumor such as melanoma, head and neck, liver or kidney cancer.

This clone was recorded only once. The CDR3 DNA is TGTGCCAGCAGTGATATGTCTAGCGGGAGGGCCCTGGAGACCCAGTACTTC. Amino acid sequence: CASSDMSSGRALETQYF. The chain uses TRBV6-1 and TRBJ2-5; TRBD2 matches at 12 bases. CDR1 and CDR2 (germline): MNHNS, SASEGT. The CDR3 runs to 17 residues. Trimming cost V 3 bases and J 5 bases; bases outside gene matches: 10.

The genes are TRBV10-2 and TRBJ2-2; 11 bases are a match to TRBD2. This CDR3 has 16 residues. The V gene end was trimmed by 6 bases and the J gene end by 3 bases; junction bases not matched to a gene: 6. Per the germline V gene, CDR1 is WSHSY and CDR2 is SAAADI. CDR3 nucleotides: TGCGCCAGCAGCCCGGGACTAGCGGTTCACACCGGGGAGCTGTTTTTT. As protein: CASSPGLAVHTGELFF.

For the CDR3, the DNA is TGTGCCAGCAGCTTAGGCACCGGGGAGCTGTTTTTT. Encoded protein: CASSLGTGELFF. This chain uses TRBV13 with TRBJ2-2; D is uncertain. The CDR3 consists of 12 residues. Trimming left V 0 bases short and J 4 bases short, with 0 bases between. Per the germline V gene, CDR1 is PRHDT and CDR2 is FYEKMQ (reference sequence).

The chain recombines TRBV5-6 with TRBJ2-3, with TRBD2 matching over 7 bases. Germline V gene sequence: CDR1 SGHDT, CDR2 YYEEEE. The CDR3 contains 17 residues. V lost 1 base and J lost 1; bases outside the gene matches: 9. CDR3 in DNA: TGTGCCAGCAGCTTGATCCTAGCGGAGACAGGCACAGATACGCAGTATTTT. Translating gives CASSLILAETGTDTQYF.

The chain links TRBV29-1 to TRBJ2-6; 7 bases agree with TRBD1. V lost 1 base to trimming and J lost 1 base; unmatched junction nucleotides: 13. The CDR3 has 19 amino acids. Germline V gene lookup returns CDR1 SQVTM and CDR2 ANQGSEA. In DNA form, the CDR3 reads TGCAGCGTTGAAGCATGGGACAGAGACATACCTTCTGGGGCCAACGTCCTGACTTTC. It encodes CSVEAWDRDIPSGANVLTF. Full variable domain (outside the CDR3, taken from reference TRBV29-1 and TRBJ2-6): SAVISQKPSRDICQRGTSLTIQCQVDSQVTMMFWYRQQPGQSLTLIATANQGSEATYESGFVIDKFPISRPNLTFSTLTVSNMSPEDSSIYLCSVEAWDRDIPSGANVLTFGAGSRLTVL.

On this clone: One end of the junction is discordant with germline, which a read error may explain. The gene calls are TRBV7-3 and TRBJ2-1, with TRBD2 identical over 13 bases. The CDR3 runs to 16 residues. The germline V gene encodes CDR1 SGHTA and CDR2 FQGTGA. The CDR3 nucleotides are TGTGCCAGCAGCATAACTAGCGGGAGGGACAACAATGAGCAGTTCTTC. Protein product: CASSITSGRDNNEQFF.

The V call is TRBV5-5, the J call TRBJ2-1; perhaps TRBD2 as D (6 bases). Germline-derived CDR1 and CDR2 are SGHKS and YYEKEE (reference sequence). With 1 base removed from V and 5 bases from J, the gap between germline ends came to 22 bases. The CDR3 extends over 18 amino acids. CDR3 nucleotide sequence: TGTGCCAGCAGCTTGTCATTAGCGGAAATTGTGGTGGACAATGAGCAGTTCTTC. Translated: CASSLSLAEIVVDNEQFF.

The J gene is TRBJ2-7, the V gene TRBV27; D is perhaps TRBD2 (6 bases). Germline CDR1 is MNHEY and CDR2 is SMNVEV (reference sequence). V lost 3 bases to trimming and J lost 0 bases, with 9 bases between them. The CDR3 sequence is 14 residues long. For the CDR3, the DNA is TGTGCCAGCAGTTTCGCGGGGTACTCCTACGAGCAGTACTTC. Protein product: CASSFAGYSYEQYF.

The rearrangement uses TRBV6-5 and TRBJ1-2; possibly TRBD1 for D (5 bases). The CDR3 totals 14 residues. Trimming took off 2 bases at V and 5 bases at J, with 12 bases between the two ends. CDR1 is MNHEY and CDR2 is SVGAGI in the germline V gene. The CDR3 protein is CASSYRGEGYGYTF. CDR3 bases: TGTGCCAGCAGTTACAGGGGAGAGGGATATGGCTACACCTTC.

The chain carries TRBV19 and TRBJ1-5; D is undetermined. Deletions cut 5 bases from V and 0 bases from J, with 5 bases between. Per the germline V gene, CDR1 is LNHDA and CDR2 is SQIVND (reference sequence). The CDR3 runs to 13 residues. CDR3 coding DNA: TGTGCCAGTAGTCCGTATAGCAATCAGCCCCAGCATTTT. Its translation is CASSPYSNQPQHF.

The J gene is TRBJ1-2, the V gene TRBV7-2, with 8 nucleotides matching TRBD1. CDR1 is SGHTA and CDR2 is FQGNSA in the germline V gene. V shed 2 bases and J 7 bases; nucleotides not matched to a gene: 3. This CDR3 has 13 amino acids. DNA of the CDR3: TGTGCCAGCAGCTTACAGGGGGCGGGTGGCTACACCTTC. Residues: CASSLQGAGGYTF.

The gene calls are TRBV4-3 and TRBJ2-6; TRBD2 matches at 8 bases. There are 18 residues in the CDR3. J lost 4 bases, V lost 0 bases, and 8 bases had no gene match. From germline, CDR1 is LGHNA and CDR2 YSLEER. The CDR3 region is CASSQDRSGSSGANVLTF. The CDR3 region has the DNA TGCGCCAGCAGCCAAGATCGCAGCGGGAGTTCGGGGGCCAACGTCCTGACTTTC.

The chain combines TRBV7-8 with TRBJ2-7, with TRBD2 matching 7 bases. This CDR3 is built from 14 residues. CDR1 and CDR2 (germline): SGHVS, FQNEAQ. After removal of 3 bases from V and 6 bases from J, the junction contained 8 bases not matched to a gene. As DNA, the CDR3 is TGTGCCAGCAGCTTTATAGAAGTAGCGGGCGAGCAGTACTTC. Translated, it gives CASSFIEVAGEQYF.

The chain combines TRBV2 with TRBJ1-5; D gene ambiguous. CDR3 size: 17 residues. Trimming pared 6 bases from V and 0 bases from J, leaving 18 bases between. Germline V lookup: CDR1 SNHLY, CDR2 FYNNEI. The CDR3 DNA reads TGTGCCAGCAGGGTTCAGCGTGAGGGATATAGCAATCAGCCCCAGCATTTT. As protein: CASRVQREGYSNQPQHF.